The 11 T cell receptor beta chains below come from one sample, sequenced in a study of spatial heterogeneity in lung cancer. TCRdb passed the 5' RACE reads through MiXCR, listing each CDR3 protein once. The sample holds some 120,000 distinct CDR3 sequences; 12% are singletons and the top ten take approximately 15%. Time point described: blood at routine non-recurrence follow-up after resection. TCRs were sequenced from unsorted whole RNA of tumor, nontumor lung or PBMC. This sample comprised PBMCs, obtained at follow-up. The receptors derive from a male donor with early-stage non-small cell lung cancer.

The gene calls are TRBV19 and TRBJ1-1, with D uncertain. The CDR3 extends over 13 amino acids. The V gene's germline CDR1 is LNHDA and CDR2 SQIVND (reference sequence). The germline V and J ends were trimmed by 3 bases and 0 bases, with 5 bases remaining between them. The CDR3 sequence: CASSIWMNTEAFF. CDR3 sequence (DNA): TGTGCCAGTAGTATTTGGATGAACACTGAAGCTTTCTTT.

V and J are TRBV2 and TRBJ2-5; TRBD2 agrees at 11 bases. The CDR3 consists of 16 residues. Germline assignment: CDR1 SNHLY and CDR2 FYNNEI. Trimming cost V 6 bases and J 5 bases; bases outside gene matches: 11. The DNA for the CDR3 is TGTGCCAGCAGCTCAGGGGTAGCGGGGGGGCCGGAGACCCAGTACTTC. It encodes CASSSGVAGGPETQYF.

This clonotype was counted only a few times. The chain combines TRBV12-3 or TRBV12-4 with TRBJ1-6; no firm D call. Trimming stripped 7 bases from V and 7 bases from J, with 11 bases between. The CDR3 is made up of 13 amino acids. The CDR3 DNA is TGTGCCAGCATTGGCCTCCTAAATTCACCCCTCCACTTT. Translation: CASIGLLNSPLHF.

The J gene is TRBJ2-1, the V gene TRBV7-2; TRBD2 matches at 8 bases. V trimming: 5 bases; J trimming: 6 bases; junction bases outside the gene matches: 9. The germline CDR1 and CDR2 sequences are SGHTA and FQGNSA. The CDR3 runs to 15 residues. CDR3 sequence (DNA): TGTGCCAGCAGCAAAACGACTGGGACTAGCAATGAGCAGTTCTTC. Translated, it gives CASSKTTGTSNEQFF.

This clonotype was seen more than once but under ten times. CDR3 sequence (DNA): TGCAGTGCTAGAGATCTTCAGGGGTACAATCAGCCCCAGCATTTT. Translated, it gives CSARDLQGYNQPQHF. V and J are TRBV20-1 and TRBJ1-5, with D possibly matching TRBD1 (6 bases). The V and J ends lost 0 bases and 3 bases respectively, with 12 bases between them. CDR3 length equals 15 residues. The germline gives CDR1 DFQATT, CDR2 SNEGSKA (reference sequence).

The rearrangement links TRBV3-1 to TRBJ2-3, with 8 bases matching TRBD2. Germline lookup yields CDR1 LGHDT and CDR2 YNNKEL (reference sequence). This CDR3 is 14 amino acids long. V was pared by 11 bases and J by 2 bases, with 9 bases of the junction left unmatched. CDR3 in amino acids: CASSLAEITDTQYF. The DNA for the CDR3 is TGTGCCTCCTCACTAGCGGAGATCACAGATACGCAGTATTTT.

The rearrangement joins TRBV19 to TRBJ2-1, with TRBD2 matching 11 bases. The CDR3 is 16 amino acids. The V gene end was trimmed by 6 bases and the J gene end by 7 bases; junction bases not matched to a gene: 11. Germline V lookup: CDR1 LNHDA, CDR2 SQIVND (reference sequence). The CDR3 region has the DNA TGTGCCAGTAGCCGTAGCGGGGGGGGCCGAAGGAATGAGCAGTTCTTC. Protein: CASSRSGGGRRNEQFF.

The sample holds a few counts of this clonotype. V usage is TRBV10-3 and J usage is TRBJ1-1; D is undetermined. This CDR3 has 12 residues. The germline gives CDR1 ENHRY, CDR2 SYGVKD. Trimming stripped 7 bases from V and 10 bases from J, with 16 bases between. CDR3 DNA sequence: TGTGCCATCAAAGGAAGCGGGTTGTCAGCTTTCTTT. This gives the protein CAIKGSGLSAFF.

The chain is built from TRBV4-3 and TRBJ1-5; 7 positions agree with TRBD1. CDR1 is LGHNA and CDR2 is YSLEER in the germline V gene. The CDR3 is made up of 16 amino acids. V lost 0 bases to trimming and J lost 4 bases; unmatched junction nucleotides: 6. CDR3 DNA sequence: TGCGCCAGCAGCCAAGATGCAGGGGGGGCAAATCAGCCCCAGCATTTT. Translation: CASSQDAGGANQPQHF.

V and J are TRBV4-1 and TRBJ1-6, with D hard to call. Germline V gene lookup returns CDR1 MGHRA and CDR2 YSYEKL. The CDR3 length is 15 residues. Trimming took 5 bases from V and 8 from J, leaving 16 bases between them. CDR3 bases: TGCGCCAGCAGCAACCCGCACCGGGTGGATTCACCCCTCCACTTT. Translation: CASSNPHRVDSPLHF.

This clonotype came up many times. The J gene is TRBJ2-5, the V gene TRBV29-1; D not certain. Trimming removed 1 base from V and 4 bases from J, with 7 bases in between. The V gene's germline CDR1 is SQVTM and CDR2 ANQGSEA. The CDR3 has 12 residues. Written as DNA, the CDR3 is TGCAGCGTTGAAGCCTTAAGAGAGACCCAGTACTTC. Protein: CSVEALRETQYF.